The next 3 T cell receptor beta chains were all read from a single sample in a study of T cells in Graves' hyperthyroidism and ophthalmopathy. TCR beta CDR3 sequences were amplified from RNA transcripts. When the TCR CDR3 underwent first-round RT-PCR, the HTBI primer set was used. Each CDR3 protein is one row after TCRdb ran MiXCR on the multiplex PCR reads. In the table there are about 480,000 distinct CDR3 sequences, over 13% of which are singletons. Sample: blood. The source is a woman between 18 and 29 years old with Graves' hyperthyroidism.

The chain recombines TRBV11-3 with TRBJ1-1; no clear D gene. The V gene's germline CDR1 is SGHNT and CDR2 YENEEA. V was pared by 6 bases and J by 4 bases, with 15 bases between. The CDR3 is 14 amino acids. The CDR3 sequence: CASSPDPRGTEAFF. In DNA form, the CDR3 reads TGTGCCAGCAGTCCAGACCCTCGAGGCACTGAAGCTTTCTTT.

This clonotype was counted at least ten times. The chain recombines TRBV20-1 with TRBJ2-3; TRBD2 matches 13 bases. Germline V lookup: CDR1 DFQATT, CDR2 SNEGSKA (reference sequence). The CDR3 totals 15 residues. Trimming at V came to 6 bases and at J to 4 bases, leaving 7 bases not matched to a gene. This CDR3 reads CSANPGLAGADTQYF. In DNA form, the CDR3 reads TGCAGTGCGAACCCAGGACTAGCGGGGGCAGATACGCAGTATTTT.

This clonotype was seen only a few times. The J gene is TRBJ2-1, the V gene TRBV9, with 7 bases identical to TRBD2. Germline V gene lookup returns CDR1 SGDLS and CDR2 YYNGEE. V dropped 4 bases and J dropped 5; count of bases not matched to a gene: 9. The CDR3 has 15 amino acids. The CDR3 region is CASSPVGGDNNEQFF. The CDR3 bases are TGTGCCAGCAGCCCTGTGGGGGGGGATAACAATGAGCAGTTCTTC.